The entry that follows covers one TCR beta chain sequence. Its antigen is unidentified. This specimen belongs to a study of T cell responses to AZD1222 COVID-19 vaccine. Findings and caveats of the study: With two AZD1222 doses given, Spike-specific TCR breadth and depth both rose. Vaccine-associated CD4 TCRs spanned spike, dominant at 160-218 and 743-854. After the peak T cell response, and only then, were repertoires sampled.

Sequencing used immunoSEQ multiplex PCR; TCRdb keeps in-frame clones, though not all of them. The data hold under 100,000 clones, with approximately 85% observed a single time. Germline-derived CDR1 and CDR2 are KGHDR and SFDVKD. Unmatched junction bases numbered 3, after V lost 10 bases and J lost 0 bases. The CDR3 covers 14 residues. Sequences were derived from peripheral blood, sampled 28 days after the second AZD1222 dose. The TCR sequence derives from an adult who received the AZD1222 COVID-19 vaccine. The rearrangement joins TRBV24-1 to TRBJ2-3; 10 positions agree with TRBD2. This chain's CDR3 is CATTSGVSTDTQYF. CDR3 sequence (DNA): TGTGCCACAACTAGCGGGGTGAGCACAGATACGCAGTATTTT.